The 7 T cell receptor beta chains below come from one sample, sequenced in a study of T-cell reconstitution after alpha-beta-depleted transplantation in children. The library targeted TCRbeta and was prepared with unique molecular identifiers. TCRdb ran MiXCR on the PCR reads and lists one entry per CDR3 protein. Among roughly 300,000 distinct CDR3 sequences listed, around 10% were seen once. The sample was peripheral blood, taken 180 days after TCRalphabeta/CD19-depleted stem cell transplant. These receptors came from a male patient between 2 and 10 years old who had a stem cell transplant for chronic granulomatous disease, so the T cells may come from the graft donor.

This clonotype has only a few counts. The V and J genes are TRBV2 and TRBJ2-7, with D unclear. CDR1 is SNHLY, CDR2 FYNNEI, per germline. Trimming shortened V by 6 bases and J by 0 bases, and 15 bases separated the two germline ends. CDR3 size: 15 residues. The CDR3 nucleotides read TGTGCCAGCAGGAACCCGTCTGCCCTCTCCTACGAGCAGTACTTC. It codes for CASRNPSALSYEQYF.

The chain has TRBV12-3 or TRBV12-4 and TRBJ1-6; TRBD1 matches 7 bases. The junction had 10 bases not matched to a gene; V was cut back by 9 bases and J by 5 bases. The CDR3 loop spans 15 amino acids. The CDR3 bases are TGTGCCAGAAGTCCGACTACAGGGGATAATTCACCCCTCCACTTT. Protein product: CARSPTTGDNSPLHF.

There are many counts of this clonotype. J is TRBJ1-1 and V is TRBV7-2; D perhaps matches TRBD1 (6 bases). Germline V lookup: CDR1 SGHTA, CDR2 FQGNSA. V was cut by 5 bases and J by 1 base, with 8 bases left in between. This CDR3 has 13 amino acids. The CDR3 DNA is TGTGCCAGCAGCCAGGGGCGGAACACTGAAGCTTTCTTT. This encodes CASSQGRNTEAFF.

This clonotype was recorded many times. The genes are TRBV7-3 and TRBJ2-5, with 11 bases lining up with TRBD2. Trimming removed 3 bases from V and 4 bases from J; junction bases left unmatched: 7. The germline CDR1 and CDR2 sequences are SGHTA and FQGTGA. This CDR3 has 16 residues. CDR3 sequence reads: CASSFGLAGQGETQYF. The CDR3 DNA reads as TGTGCCAGCAGCTTTGGACTAGCGGGTCAAGGAGAGACCCAGTACTTC.

This clonotype was found many times. The chain uses TRBV7-2 and TRBJ2-7; 7 bases align to TRBD1. With V trimmed by 6 bases and J by 1 base, 9 bases remained unmatched. This CDR3 is 15 amino acids long. From germline, CDR1 is SGHTA and CDR2 FQGNSA. CDR3 protein: CASSFRGQPSYEQYF. The CDR3 nucleotides are TGTGCCAGCAGTTTCCGGGGACAGCCGTCCTACGAGCAGTACTTC.

This clonotype was detected only once. V is TRBV12-3 or TRBV12-4 and J is TRBJ1-5, with a weak D call TRBD1 (6 bases). The CDR3 covers 19 residues. V was shortened by 11 bases and J by 0 bases, with 29 bases between the two germline ends. Here the CDR3 reads CAFCAPGHVSEISNQPQHF. The CDR3, as DNA: TGTGCCTTCTGTGCACCGGGACACGTTTCCGAGATTAGCAATCAGCCCCAGCATTTT.

The chain links TRBV12-3 or TRBV12-4 to TRBJ2-3; TRBD2 agrees at 9 bases. With 10 bases clipped from V and 0 bases from J, the junction kept 20 bases outside the gene matches. The CDR3 is 19 amino acids. In DNA form, the CDR3 reads TGTGCCATCAGAAGAGGTGGGCGGGGGGGGTCACATAGCACAGATACGCAGTATTTT. It translates to CAIRRGGRGGSHSTDTQYF.